One and the same sample provided the 24 T cell receptor beta chains below, sequenced in a study of beta chain features in type 1 diabetes. Findings and caveats of the study: There was a moderate but significant shortening of TCRB CDR3s in all four CD4+ subsets of Type 1 diabetes patients.

No antigen is known for these receptors. Expressed TCRB transcripts were sequenced because the isolated RNA had all been reverse transcribed beforehand. Using immunoSEQ multiplex PCR, the repertoire was profiled, and TCRdb retains in-frame clones only, with some absent. The data contain fewer than 25,000 clones, around 63% of them singletons. The sample comprised Tregs from blood. Receptors were obtained from a man in his late teens or twenties with type 1 diabetes.

The V and J genes are TRBV27 and TRBJ2-1, with 10 bases lining up with TRBD2. The CDR3 has 12 amino acids. The V segment lost 10 bases and the J segment 16 bases; nucleotides outside the gene matches: 13. Germline CDR1 and CDR2: MNHEY and SMNVEV (reference sequence). For the CDR3, the DNA is TGTGCCACCATACAAGCGGGAGGGGCGTCTTTCTTC. Translation: CATIQAGGASFF.

The gene calls are TRBV7-2 and TRBJ2-7; D may be TRBD2 (5 bases). The CDR3 extends over 15 amino acids. Trimming removed 1 base at V and 3 bases at J, with 13 bases between. The germline CDR1 and CDR2 sequences are SGHTA and FQGNSA. CDR3 DNA: TGTGCCAGCAGCTTAGGAGGTGCTAGCATCTACGAGCAGTACTTC. Protein: CASSLGGASIYEQYF.

In its sample, this clone was seen a few times. The J gene is TRBJ2-2, the V gene TRBV4-2, with 9 bases identical to TRBD2. V dropped 2 bases and J dropped 0; count of bases not matched to a gene: 1. Germline CDR1 LGHNA, CDR2 YNFKEQ. CDR3 length equals 16 residues. CDR3 sequence reads: CASSQLAGANTGELFF. The CDR3 DNA follows: TGTGCCAGCAGCCAATTAGCGGGGGCGAACACCGGGGAGCTGTTTTTT.

The V and J genes are TRBV5-1 and TRBJ2-5; 9 bases match TRBD1. After removal of 7 bases from V and 2 bases from J, the junction contained 3 bases not matched to a gene. Per germline, CDR1 SGHRS and CDR2 YFSETQ. This CDR3 is built from 13 residues. The CDR3 here is CASRGQGQETQYF. The CDR3 DNA is TGCGCCAGCCGAGGACAGGGGCAAGAGACCCAGTACTTC.

V gene TRBV19 combines with J gene TRBJ2-7; TRBD2 aligns across 10 bases. Trimming removed 3 bases from V and 6 bases from J; junction bases left unmatched: 5. CDR3 length: 14 amino acids. Germline V lookup: CDR1 LNHDA, CDR2 SQIVND (reference sequence). The CDR3 here is CASSILAGDREQYF. The CDR3 DNA follows: TGTGCCAGTAGTATTCTAGCGGGGGATCGCGAGCAGTACTTC. The full variable domain, with the rest looked up from reference TRBV19 and TRBJ2-7, is DGGITQSPKYLFRKEGQNVTLSCEQNLNHDAMYWYRQDPGQGLRLIYYSQIVNDFQKGDIAEGYSVSREKKESFPLTVTSAQKNPTAFYLCASSILAGDREQYFGPGTRLTVT.

This sequence joins TRBV30 and TRBJ2-4, with D maybe TRBD2 (6 bases). This CDR3 is built from 16 residues. Germline V CDR1 and CDR2: GTSNPN, SVGIG (reference sequence). With 1 base removed from V and 2 bases from J, the gap between germline ends came to 15 bases. CDR3 region: CAWSGGTPLPKNIQYF. CDR3 nucleotide sequence: TGTGCCTGGAGTGGAGGGACTCCCCTCCCCAAAAACATTCAGTACTTC.

The chain has TRBV5-1 and TRBJ2-5; D is ambiguous. This CDR3 comprises 11 residues. Germline V lookup: CDR1 SGHRS, CDR2 YFSETQ. V lost 6 bases, J lost 2 bases, and 5 bases lay in between. The DNA of the CDR3 is TGCGCCAGCACCCTACAAGAGACCCAGTACTTC. Protein sequence: CASTLQETQYF.

The chain combines TRBV5-1 with TRBJ1-1; TRBD1 aligns across 11 bases. In germline, CDR1 is SGHRS, CDR2 YFSETQ. With 4 bases clipped from V and 4 bases from J, the junction kept 3 bases outside the gene matches. This CDR3 has 14 amino acids. In nucleotides, the CDR3 is TGCGCCAGCAGCCCGGGGACAGGGGGCACTGAAGCTTTCTTT. The encoded protein is CASSPGTGGTEAFF.

This rearrangement joins TRBV5-4 to TRBJ2-5, with 7 bases matching TRBD1. Germline V gene data show CDR1 as SGHNT and CDR2 as YYREEE (reference sequence). With V trimmed by 2 bases and J by 1 base, 5 bases remained unmatched. CDR3 length: 15 residues. CDR3: CASSFTGDFQETQYF. In DNA, the CDR3 is TGTGCCAGCAGCTTCACAGGGGATTTCCAAGAGACCCAGTACTTC.

The rearrangement links TRBV2 to TRBJ2-5; TRBD1 matches at 7 bases. This CDR3 is built from 15 residues. Germline values: CDR1 SNHLY, CDR2 FYNNEI. V was clipped by 6 bases and J by 5 bases; unmatched bases: 12. CDR3 nucleotide sequence: TGTGCCAGCAGCGTCGGGACAGCTACTTCGGAGACCCAGTACTTC. This gives the protein CASSVGTATSETQYF.

The sample holds a few counts of this clone. The rearrangement links TRBV28 to TRBJ1-1; 7 bases align to TRBD1. This CDR3 comprises 12 residues. Trimming cost V 6 bases and J 10 bases; bases outside gene matches: 8. The germline V gene has CDR1 MDHEN and CDR2 SYDVKM. The CDR3 protein is CASSQNRGTAFF. The CDR3 DNA reads TGTGCCAGCAGCCAGAACAGGGGTACAGCTTTCTTT.

V is TRBV11-2 and J is TRBJ2-1; TRBD1 matches at 7 bases. The germline gives CDR1 SGHAT, CDR2 FQNNGV. CDR3 size: 15 residues. The J segment lost 4 bases and the V segment lost 3 bases, leaving 6 bases of the junction unmatched. CDR3 DNA sequence: TGTGCCAGCAGCTTCCGGGACAGAAAGTACAATGAGCAGTTCTTC. Amino acids: CASSFRDRKYNEQFF.

J is TRBJ2-7 and V is TRBV20-1; D may be TRBD1 (5 bases). This CDR3 is built from 11 residues. V lost 3 bases, J lost 6 bases, and 9 bases lay in between. CDR1 and CDR2 from the germline V gene are DFQATT and SNEGSKA (reference sequence). CDR3 loop: CSASAGREQYF. The CDR3 DNA reads TGCAGTGCTAGCGCAGGGCGCGAGCAGTACTTC.

The chain employs TRBV7-2 and TRBJ1-2, with no clear D. Germline loops: CDR1 SGHTA, CDR2 FQGNSA. Deletions cut 3 bases from V and 4 bases from J, with 15 bases between. CDR3 length equals 15 residues. CDR3 sequence: CASSLNLNSAYGYTF. The CDR3, as DNA: TGTGCCAGCAGCTTGAACCTAAATTCCGCCTATGGCTACACCTTC.

V is TRBV7-2 and J is TRBJ2-5; 9 nucleotides align to TRBD1. V was pared by 1 base and J by 5 bases, with 5 bases of the junction left unmatched. This CDR3 contains 15 residues. Germline CDR1 reads SGHTA; CDR2 reads FQGNSA. CDR3 sequence (DNA): TGTGCCAGCAGCTTAGGGGGACAGGGACGGGAGACCCAGTACTTC. It yields the protein CASSLGGQGRETQYF.

The chain is built from TRBV2 and TRBJ2-7; 9 bases align to TRBD1. This CDR3 region has 14 residues. Germline V gene data show CDR1 as SNHLY and CDR2 as FYNNEI. V shed 7 bases, J shed 5 bases, and the junction held 9 bases outside the gene matches. CDR3 residues: CASKLQGARHEQYF. CDR3 DNA: TGTGCCAGCAAACTACAGGGGGCGAGGCACGAGCAGTACTTC.

The chain couples TRBV7-2 to TRBJ2-1; 11 bases line up with TRBD1. The V segment lost 4 bases and the J segment 5 bases; nucleotides outside the gene matches: 4. The CDR3 runs to 15 residues. Germline V lookup: CDR1 SGHTA, CDR2 FQGNSA. The CDR3 coding sequence is TGTGCCAGCAGCTGGGACAGGGGGGGGCACAATGAGCAGTTCTTC. Translating gives CASSWDRGGHNEQFF.

The chain employs TRBV6-6 and TRBJ2-7; D possibly corresponds to TRBD1 (6 bases). CDR1 is MNHNY and CDR2 is SVGAGI in the germline V gene (reference sequence). The CDR3 spans 14 residues. V lost 10 bases, J lost 5 bases, and 21 bases lay in between. This CDR3 is CATSSRGKGDEQYF. CDR3 DNA: TGTGCCACAAGTTCCAGGGGTAAAGGGGACGAGCAGTACTTC.

The chain has TRBV5-1 and TRBJ2-5; maybe TRBD1 (5 bases). Per the germline V gene, CDR1 is SGHRS and CDR2 is YFSETQ. The V end was cut by 2 bases, the J end by 2 bases, with 13 bases between. The CDR3 spans 15 residues. Written as DNA, the CDR3 is TGCGCCAGCAGCTTTTGGACGACAGAACAAGAGACCCAGTACTTC. Translated: CASSFWTTEQETQYF.

The V call is TRBV5-6, the J call TRBJ2-5; D gene unclear. The V end lost 0 bases, the J end lost 8 bases, and 5 bases lay between the germline ends. The CDR3 sequence is 11 residues long. The germline CDR1 and CDR2 sequences are SGHDT and YYEEEE. This CDR3 reads CASSLADTQYF. The CDR3, as DNA: TGTGCCAGCAGCTTGGCAGATACCCAGTACTTC.

V usage is TRBV5-1 and J usage is TRBJ1-1; D is ambiguous. This CDR3 contains 13 residues. With 3 bases removed from V and 6 bases from J, the gap between germline ends came to 12 bases. CDR1 is SGHRS, CDR2 YFSETQ, per germline. DNA of the CDR3: TGCGCCAGCAGCTCGGTGATGGGCTCTGAAGCTTTCTTT. Protein sequence: CASSSVMGSEAFF. The variable domain in full, with the rest retrieved from reference TRBV5-1 and TRBJ1-1, is KAGVTQTPRYLIKTRGQQVTLSCSPISGHRSVSWYQQTPGQGLQFLFEYFSETQRNKGNFPGRFSGRQFSNSRSEMNVSTLELGDSALYLCASSSVMGSEAFFGQGTRLTVV.

The rearrangement uses TRBV4-1 and TRBJ2-5; 9 bases agree with TRBD2. In germline, CDR1 is MGHRA, CDR2 YSYEKL. Losses at the gene ends were 6 bases for V and 7 bases for J; bases not matched to a gene: 18. This CDR3 region has 17 residues. CDR3 sequence: CASSFPGIAGARGTQYF. CDR3 in DNA: TGCGCCAGCAGTTTCCCCGGGATAGCGGGGGCGAGGGGGACCCAGTACTTC.

V and J are TRBV11-1 and TRBJ2-2; D perhaps matches TRBD1 (6 bases). The CDR3 extends over 15 amino acids. Germline V lookup: CDR1 SGHAT, CDR2 FQDESV (reference sequence). Trimming took off 2 bases at V and 4 bases at J, with 11 bases between the two ends. The CDR3 DNA reads TGTGCCAGCAGCTTATACGGCAGGGGCACCGGGGAGCTGTTTTTT. Translation gives CASSLYGRGTGELFF.

The chain joins TRBV28 to TRBJ2-3; 7 bases are a match to TRBD2. This CDR3 has 15 amino acids. Germline V lookup: CDR1 MDHEN, CDR2 SYDVKM. The V and J ends lost 6 bases and 2 bases, in that order; junction bases with no gene match: 8. The CDR3 DNA is TGTGCCAGCAGCTTGGGGGGGACCGCCACAGATACGCAGTATTTT. Translation: CASSLGGTATDTQYF.